A single sample is the source of the 29 T cell receptor beta chains below, sequenced in a study of T cells after posttransplantation cyclophosphamide. Generated by immunoSEQ multiplex PCR, the TCRdb table keeps only in-frame clones and is missing some. The sample records about 17,000 clones, around 80% being singletons. Sampled 1 year posttransplant, controls received myeloablative marrow transplants, methotrexate and a calcineurin inhibitor. The specimen was PBMCs, collected 410 to 450 days after allogeneic stem cell transplant with calcineurin inhibitor and methotrexate. These receptor sequences come from a young adult male patient who received an allogeneic stem cell transplant from an unrelated donor, was CMV-positive, and had acute and chronic GVHD. Among the T cells, some may be from the graft donor.

The gene calls are TRBV4-2 and TRBJ1-1; the D gene is possibly TRBD1 (6 bases). Looked up from germline, CDR1 is LGHNA and CDR2 is YNFKEQ. Between the trimmed V and J ends, which lost 0 bases and 1 base, there was a span of 18 bases. The CDR3 consists of 18 residues. Here the CDR3 reads CASSQDVGGGGANTEAFF. CDR3 nucleotide sequence: TGTGCCAGCAGCCAAGATGTCGGGGGAGGGGGTGCGAACACTGAAGCTTTCTTT.

For this clone: A far larger clone is only one base removed, so a read error is likely. The V gene is TRBV5-4, the J gene TRBJ1-2, with D hard to call. The germline V and J ends were trimmed by 0 bases and 3 bases, with 15 bases remaining between them. The CDR3 loop spans 16 amino acids. The germline CDR1 and CDR2 sequences are SGHNT and YYREEE (reference sequence). CDR3 protein: CASSLEPGLEDYGYTF. For the CDR3, the DNA is TGTGCCAGCAGCTTGGAACCGGGATTAGAAGACTATGGCTACACCTTC.

The chain combines TRBV2 with TRBJ2-5, with 7 bases identical to TRBD2. The CDR3 has 17 amino acids. After removal of 4 bases from V and 2 bases from J, the junction contained 13 bases not matched to a gene. Germline V gives CDR1 SNHLY, CDR2 FYNNEI. CDR3 bases: TGTGCCAGCAGTGGACTAGCAAAGATGATCGAACAAGAGACCCAGTACTTC. Its translation is CASSGLAKMIEQETQYF.

The V gene is TRBV19, the J gene TRBJ2-1; tentative D call: TRBD2 (6 bases). The CDR3 contains 15 residues. CDR1 is LNHDA, CDR2 SQIVND, per germline (reference sequence). The ends were cut back, 0 bases at V and 2 bases at J, with 8 bases in the middle. The CDR3 DNA reads as TGTGCCAGTAGTATAGAGGACTATACCTACAATGAGCAGTTCTTC. It encodes CASSIEDYTYNEQFF. Variable domain in full (rest from reference TRBV19 and TRBJ2-1): DGGITQSPKYLFRKEGQNVTLSCEQNLNHDAMYWYRQDPGQGLRLIYYSQIVNDFQKGDIAEGYSVSREKKESFPLTVTSAQKNPTAFYLCASSIEDYTYNEQFFGPGTRLTVL.

V gene TRBV6-1 combines with J gene TRBJ2-7; the match to TRBD2 covers 13 bases. The germline V gene encodes CDR1 MNHNS and CDR2 SASEGT. V shed 3 bases, J shed 3 bases, and the junction held 5 bases outside the gene matches. The CDR3 is made up of 16 amino acids. Here the CDR3 reads CASSDWRTSGSYEQYF. In nucleotides, the CDR3 is TGTGCCAGCAGTGATTGGAGGACTAGCGGGAGCTACGAGCAGTACTTC.

The V gene is TRBV5-1, the J gene TRBJ1-2; the match to TRBD1 covers 8 bases. The V gene end was trimmed by 8 bases and the J gene end by 8 bases; junction bases not matched to a gene: 14. The CDR3 contains 14 residues. Germline V CDR1 and CDR2: SGHRS, YFSETQ. CDR3 coding DNA: TGCGCCAGTGCCCCGGGACAGGCTGAGGGCGGCTACACCTTC. It codes for CASAPGQAEGGYTF.

The V and J genes are TRBV27 and TRBJ1-5, with 8 nucleotides matching TRBD1. The CDR3 extends over 15 amino acids. The germline V gene encodes CDR1 MNHEY and CDR2 SMNVEV (reference sequence). V gave up 5 bases and J gave up 2 bases; unmatched junction bases: 5. The CDR3 loop is CASSQATGGNQPQHF. For the CDR3, the DNA is TGTGCCAGCAGTCAGGCGACAGGGGGCAATCAGCCCCAGCATTTT.

J is TRBJ2-7 and V is TRBV7-2; the match to TRBD1 covers 10 bases. The ends lost 5 bases at V and 4 bases at J; junction bases unmatched: 8. Germline CDR1 is SGHTA and CDR2 is FQGNSA. CDR3 length: 15 residues. The CDR3: CASSPQTGGGYEQYF. The CDR3 bases are TGTGCCAGCAGCCCCCAGACAGGGGGCGGGTACGAGCAGTACTTC.

V is TRBV15 and J is TRBJ2-5; 8 nucleotides line up with TRBD1. The CDR3 loop spans 16 amino acids. The germline V gene encodes CDR1 LNHNV and CDR2 YYDKDF (reference sequence). V gave up 1 base and J gave up 4 bases; unmatched junction bases: 8. The CDR3 here is CATSRVRQGTGETQYF. DNA of the CDR3: TGTGCCACCAGCAGAGTTCGACAGGGGACAGGAGAGACCCAGTACTTC.

This chain connects TRBV19 to TRBJ1-1, with D possibly being TRBD1 (5 bases). V gave up 1 base and J gave up 0 bases, with 12 bases separating them. This CDR3 comprises 16 residues. Germline V gene lookup returns CDR1 LNHDA and CDR2 SQIVND (reference sequence). As DNA, the CDR3 is TGTGCCAGTAGTATAGGGAAGGGGCGCGTGAACACTGAAGCTTTCTTT. Translation gives CASSIGKGRVNTEAFF.

The chain employs TRBV9 and TRBJ1-4; the match to TRBD1 covers 10 bases. The CDR3 is made up of 17 amino acids. V was clipped by 4 bases and J by 7 bases; unmatched bases: 13. Germline lookup yields CDR1 SGDLS and CDR2 YYNGEE. This CDR3 is CASSPGTGAVESEKLFF. The DNA of the CDR3 is TGTGCCAGCAGCCCCGGGACAGGGGCGGTTGAGAGTGAAAAACTGTTTTTT.

This clone was observed a handful of times. V gene TRBV14 combines with J gene TRBJ2-1; TRBD2 aligns across 8 bases. J lost 15 bases, V lost 4 bases, and 11 bases had no gene match. Germline V gene sequence: CDR1 SGHDN, CDR2 FVKESK. The CDR3 has 13 amino acids. CDR3 loop: CASSPLAGRLLFF. The CDR3 bases are TGTGCCAGCAGCCCCTTAGCGGGGAGGCTTTTGTTCTTC.

The chain links TRBV7-9 to TRBJ2-1; 8 bases line up with TRBD1. After removal of 5 bases from V and 7 bases from J, the junction contained 7 bases not matched to a gene. The CDR3 covers 14 residues. The germline V gene encodes CDR1 SEHNR and CDR2 FQNEAQ (reference sequence). The CDR3 nucleotides are TGTGCCAGCAGCGTCACAGGGGGGACAAATGAGCAGTTCTTC. Translating it yields CASSVTGGTNEQFF.

In DNA form, the CDR3 reads TGTGCCAGCAGTTCCTCGGCGGCGCCCGGGGCCTACGAGCAGTACTTC. Translating gives CASSSSAAPGAYEQYF. The chain joins TRBV27 to TRBJ2-7; D is perhaps TRBD2 (5 bases). The CDR3 totals 16 residues. Germline loops: CDR1 MNHEY, CDR2 SMNVEV (reference sequence). V shed 4 bases and J shed 2 bases, with 18 bases lying between them.

This chain uses TRBV5-4 with TRBJ2-3, with D uncertain. Trimming pared 7 bases from V and 3 bases from J, leaving 9 bases between. Germline V gives CDR1 SGHNT, CDR2 YYREEE (reference sequence). The CDR3 has 12 residues. In DNA, the CDR3 is TGTGCCAGCCGGCGAGGAACAGATACGCAGTATTTT. This codes for CASRRGTDTQYF.

The DNA of the CDR3 is TGTGCCTGCGATACAGGGTGGGACAACGTCCTGACTTTC. This gives the protein CACDTGWDNVLTF. V is TRBV30 and J is TRBJ2-6, with D possibly matching TRBD1 (6 bases). Trimming removed 6 bases from V and 9 bases from J, with 15 bases in between. Germline V gene sequence: CDR1 GTSNPN, CDR2 SVGIG (reference sequence). The CDR3 has 13 residues.

The chain employs TRBV4-1 and TRBJ2-7, with TRBD1 identical over 7 bases. Germline V lookup: CDR1 MGHRA, CDR2 YSYEKL. With V trimmed by 2 bases and J by 0 bases, 4 bases remained unmatched. CDR3 size: 15 residues. CDR3 coding DNA: TGCGCCAGCAGCCAATGGACAGGCAGCTCCTACGAGCAGTACTTC. Protein product: CASSQWTGSSYEQYF.

With respect to this clone: The germline gene is not matched at one end of the junction; a read error may be the cause. V is TRBV5-1 and J is TRBJ2-6; 9 bases line up with TRBD1. The germline V gene has CDR1 SGHRS and CDR2 YFSETQ. There are 18 residues in the CDR3. The CDR3 here is CASSGRGTGFSAANVLTF. The CDR3 DNA reads as TGCGCCAGCAGCGGCCGCGGGACAGGGTTTTCTGCGGCCAACGTCCTGACTTTC.

The J gene is TRBJ2-2, the V gene TRBV7-7; TRBD1 might be the D (7 bases). This CDR3 is 16 amino acids long. Trimming stripped 3 bases from V and 3 bases from J, with 14 bases between. Germline V gene data show CDR1 as SSHAT and CDR2 as FNYEAQ (reference sequence). CDR3 residues: CASSLTAGQYTGELFF. DNA of the CDR3: TGTGCCAGCAGCTTGACGGCGGGACAGTACACCGGGGAGCTGTTTTTT.

This sequence joins TRBV2 and TRBJ2-7, with TRBD2 as a possible D gene (6 bases). V lost 8 bases to trimming and J lost 3 bases, with 23 bases between them. Germline V lookup: CDR1 SNHLY, CDR2 FYNNEI. The CDR3 runs to 16 residues. In nucleotides, the CDR3 is TGTGCCAGCCGTCATAAGGACTTCGGGACTTTCTACGAGCAGTACTTC. Translated, it gives CASRHKDFGTFYEQYF.

The chain couples TRBV7-9 to TRBJ2-5, with a possible D match to TRBD1 (6 bases). Germline values: CDR1 SEHNR, CDR2 FQNEAQ (reference sequence). The CDR3 consists of 15 residues. V lost 4 bases to trimming and J lost 5 bases, with 17 bases between them. The CDR3 region is CASSSTGRDRETQYF. CDR3 DNA sequence: TGTGCCAGCAGCTCGACAGGTCGAGATCGGGAGACCCAGTACTTC. The full variable domain, rest sourced from reference TRBV7-9 and TRBJ2-5, is DTGVSQNPRHKITKRGQNVTFRCDPISEHNRLYWYRQTLGQGPEFLTYFQNEAQLEKSRLLSDRFSAERPKGSFSTLEIQRTEQGDSAMYLCASSSTGRDRETQYFGPGTRLLVL.

The rearrangement uses TRBV29-1 and TRBJ1-2, with 7 bases lining up with TRBD1. The CDR3 is made up of 13 amino acids. Trimming at V came to 7 bases and at J to 5 bases, leaving 10 bases not matched to a gene. Germline CDR1 and CDR2: SQVTM and ANQGSEA. Here the CDR3 reads CSANYGQDYGYTF. The CDR3 DNA follows: TGCAGCGCCAACTACGGACAGGATTATGGCTACACCTTC. The entire variable domain, with the rest obtained from reference TRBV29-1 and TRBJ1-2, is as follows: SAVISQKPSRDICQRGTSLTIQCQVDSQVTMMFWYRQQPGQSLTLIATANQGSEATYESGFVIDKFPISRPNLTFSTLTVSNMSPEDSSIYLCSANYGQDYGYTFGSGTRLTVV.

This sequence joins TRBV19 and TRBJ2-7; TRBD2 matches 9 bases. The CDR3 extends over 16 amino acids. Trimming at V came to 4 bases and at J to 3 bases, leaving 10 bases not matched to a gene. Germline V CDR1 and CDR2: LNHDA, SQIVND (reference sequence). The chain's CDR3 is CASSTQGSGGNYEQYF. The CDR3 nucleotides read TGTGCCAGTAGTACCCAAGGTAGCGGGGGAAACTACGAGCAGTACTTC.

The gene calls are TRBV5-1 and TRBJ2-3; 8 nucleotides match TRBD2. The CDR3 is 13 amino acids. V shed 6 bases, J shed 2 bases, and the junction held 2 bases outside the gene matches. Germline CDR1 and CDR2: SGHRS and YFSETQ. Written as DNA, the CDR3 is TGCGCCAGCAATAGCGGGGACACAGATACGCAGTATTTT. Its protein is CASNSGDTDTQYF.

The chain is built from TRBV7-8 and TRBJ2-7; 13 bases are shared with TRBD2. V shed 1 base, J shed 9 bases, and the junction held 9 bases outside the gene matches. CDR1 is SGHVS, CDR2 FQNEAQ, per germline. This CDR3 spans 16 amino acids. The CDR3 is CASSLGSTSGGARQYF. As DNA, the CDR3 is TGTGCCAGCAGCTTAGGCTCAACTAGCGGGGGGGCCCGGCAGTACTTC.

This clone was seen once. The chain links TRBV20-1 to TRBJ2-7; D not resolved. The CDR3 runs 10 residues. Germline CDR1 is DFQATT and CDR2 is SNEGSKA (reference sequence). Trimming cost V 6 bases and J 9 bases, with 12 bases left between them. This chain's CDR3 is CSAGPGAQYF. CDR3 nucleotide sequence: TGCAGTGCGGGCCCCGGTGCGCAGTACTTC.

This clone is judged medium-sized. The rearrangement joins TRBV7-9 to TRBJ2-2, with 7 bases that match TRBD1. The V and J ends lost 5 bases and 5 bases, in that order; junction bases with no gene match: 11. Germline CDR1 SEHNR, CDR2 FQNEAQ (reference sequence). The CDR3 is 16 amino acids. In DNA, the CDR3 is TGTGCCAGCAGCGTCCCCGGGAACAGGGGAACCGGGGAGCTGTTTTTT. Its protein is CASSVPGNRGTGELFF. Together with reference TRBV7-9 and TRBJ2-2, the CDR3 gives the full variable domain: DTGVSQNPRHKITKRGQNVTFRCDPISEHNRLYWYRQTLGQGPEFLTYFQNEAQLEKSRLLSDRFSAERPKGSFSTLEIQRTEQGDSAMYLCASSVPGNRGTGELFFGEGSRLTVL.

This clone turned up a few times. The chain couples TRBV14 to TRBJ1-5; 8 positions agree with TRBD1. The ends lost 2 bases at V and 1 base at J; junction bases unmatched: 7. This CDR3 is 17 amino acids long. CDR1 is SGHDN and CDR2 is FVKESK in the germline V gene. The CDR3 coding sequence is TGTGCCAGCAGCCAATCTGACAGGGGATTGAGCAATCAGCCCCAGCATTTT. This translates into CASSQSDRGLSNQPQHF.

This clone was observed a handful of times. The chain has TRBV5-1 and TRBJ1-4; the match to TRBD1 covers 8 bases. The CDR3 runs to 15 residues. V shed 2 bases, J shed 6 bases, and the junction held 6 bases outside the gene matches. Germline CDR1 is SGHRS and CDR2 is YFSETQ. CDR3 protein: CASSFLGQEDEKLFF. CDR3 DNA: TGCGCCAGCAGCTTTCTGGGACAGGAGGATGAAAAACTGTTTTTT.